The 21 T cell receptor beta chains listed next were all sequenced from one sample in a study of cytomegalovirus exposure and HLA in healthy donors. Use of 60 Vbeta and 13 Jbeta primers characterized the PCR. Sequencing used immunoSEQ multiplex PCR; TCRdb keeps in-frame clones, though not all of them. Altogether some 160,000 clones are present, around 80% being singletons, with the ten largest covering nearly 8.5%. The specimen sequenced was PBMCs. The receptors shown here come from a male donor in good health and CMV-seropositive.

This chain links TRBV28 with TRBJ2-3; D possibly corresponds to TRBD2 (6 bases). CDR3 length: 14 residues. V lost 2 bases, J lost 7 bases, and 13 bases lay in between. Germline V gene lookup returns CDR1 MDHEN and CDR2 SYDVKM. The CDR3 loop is CASSLPPGLHTQYF. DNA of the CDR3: TGTGCCAGCAGTTTACCCCCGGGACTCCATACGCAGTATTTT.

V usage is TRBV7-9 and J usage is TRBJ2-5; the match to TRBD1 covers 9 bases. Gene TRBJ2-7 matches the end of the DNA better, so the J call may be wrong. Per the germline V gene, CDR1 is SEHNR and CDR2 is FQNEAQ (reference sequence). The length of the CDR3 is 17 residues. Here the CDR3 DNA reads TGTGCCAGCAGCCAAAGCCTCGGGACAGGGATCAACTACGAGCAGTACTTC. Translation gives CASSQSLGTGINYEQYF.

CDR3 residues: CASSLPTASYEQYF. The CDR3 nucleotides are TGCGCCAGCAGCTTGCCGACTGCCTCCTACGAGCAGTACTTC. V gene TRBV5-1 combines with J gene TRBJ2-7; no reliable D call. This CDR3 spans 14 amino acids. CDR1 is SGHRS and CDR2 is YFSETQ in the germline V gene. Trimming left V 1 base short and J 0 bases short, with 8 bases between.

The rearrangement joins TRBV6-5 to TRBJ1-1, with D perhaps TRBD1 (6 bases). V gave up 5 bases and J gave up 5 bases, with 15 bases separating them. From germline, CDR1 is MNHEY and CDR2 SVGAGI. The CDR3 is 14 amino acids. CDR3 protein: CASSDVGGATEAFF. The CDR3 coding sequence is TGTGCCAGCAGTGACGTGGGGGGGGCTACTGAAGCTTTCTTT.

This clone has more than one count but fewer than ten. CDR3 nucleotide sequence: TGTGCCAGCAGTTACTCGGCGGGGCTTGAAGCTTTCTTT. Amino acid sequence: CASSYSAGLEAFF. The chain joins TRBV6-5 to TRBJ1-1; tentatively, D is TRBD1 (5 bases). V shed 0 bases and J shed 7 bases, with 9 bases lying between them. Germline CDR1 is MNHEY and CDR2 is SVGAGI. The CDR3 has 13 amino acids.

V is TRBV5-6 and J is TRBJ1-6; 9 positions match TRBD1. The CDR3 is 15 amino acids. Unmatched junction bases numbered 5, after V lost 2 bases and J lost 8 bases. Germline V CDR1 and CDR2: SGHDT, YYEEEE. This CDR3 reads CASSFRDRVYSPLHF. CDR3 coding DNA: TGTGCCAGCAGCTTCCGGGACAGGGTTTATTCACCCCTCCACTTT. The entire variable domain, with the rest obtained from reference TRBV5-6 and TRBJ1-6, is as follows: DAGVTQSPTHLIKTRGQQVTLRCSPKSGHDTVSWYQQALGQGPQFIFQYYEEEERQRGNFPDRFSGHQFPNYSSELNVNALLLGDSALYLCASSFRDRVYSPLHFGNGTRLTVT.

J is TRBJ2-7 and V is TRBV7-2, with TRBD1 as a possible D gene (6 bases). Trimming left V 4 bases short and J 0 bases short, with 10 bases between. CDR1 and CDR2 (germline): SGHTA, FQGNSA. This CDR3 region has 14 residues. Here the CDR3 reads CASSSNRVSYEQYF. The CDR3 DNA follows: TGTGCCAGCAGCTCGAACAGGGTCTCCTACGAGCAGTACTTC. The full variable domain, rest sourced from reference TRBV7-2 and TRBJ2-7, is GAGVSQSPSNKVTEKGKDVELRCDPISGHTALYWYRQSLGQGLEFLIYFQGNSAPDKSGLPSDRFSAERTGGSVSTLTIQRTQQEDSAVYLCASSSNRVSYEQYFGPGTRLTVT.

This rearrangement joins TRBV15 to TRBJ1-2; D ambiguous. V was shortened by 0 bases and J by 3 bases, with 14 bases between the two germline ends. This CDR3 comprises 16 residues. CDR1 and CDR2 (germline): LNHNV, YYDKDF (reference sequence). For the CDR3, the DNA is TGTGCCACCAGCAGAGATTTTGAGGGAGGTCACTATGGCTACACCTTC. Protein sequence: CATSRDFEGGHYGYTF.

The CDR3 loop reads CAWSVGENTEAFF. CDR3 in DNA: TGTGCCTGGAGTGTGGGAGAGAACACTGAAGCTTTCTTT. The chain is built from TRBV30 and TRBJ1-1, with unresolved D. The CDR3 contains 13 residues. V lost 0 bases and J 1 base, leaving 6 bases between the germline ends. Germline assignment: CDR1 GTSNPN and CDR2 SVGIG (reference sequence).

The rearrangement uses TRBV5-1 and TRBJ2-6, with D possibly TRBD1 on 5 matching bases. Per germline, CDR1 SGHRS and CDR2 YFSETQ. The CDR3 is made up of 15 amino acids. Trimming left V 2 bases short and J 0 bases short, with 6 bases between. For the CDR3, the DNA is TGCGCCAGCAGCTTAGGGGTCTCTGGGGCCAACGTCCTGACTTTC. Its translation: CASSLGVSGANVLTF.

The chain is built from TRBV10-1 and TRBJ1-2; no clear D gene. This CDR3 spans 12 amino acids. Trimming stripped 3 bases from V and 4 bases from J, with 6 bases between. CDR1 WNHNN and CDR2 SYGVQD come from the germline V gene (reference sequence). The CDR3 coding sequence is TGCGCCAGCAGTGATGGCTCCTATGGCTACACCTTC. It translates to CASSDGSYGYTF.

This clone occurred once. The CDR3 region is CAIRGLTYEQYF. CDR3 DNA sequence: TGTGCCATCCGAGGCCTTACCTACGAGCAGTACTTC. J is TRBJ2-7 and V is TRBV10-3; no reliable D call. V lost 8 bases and J 2 bases, leaving 10 bases between the germline ends. The CDR3 is made up of 12 amino acids. CDR1 and CDR2 from the germline V gene are ENHRY and SYGVKD.

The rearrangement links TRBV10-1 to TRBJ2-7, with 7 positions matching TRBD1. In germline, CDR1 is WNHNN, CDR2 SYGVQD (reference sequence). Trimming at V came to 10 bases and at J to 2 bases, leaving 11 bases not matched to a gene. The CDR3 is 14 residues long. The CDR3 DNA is TGCGCCACCTCCCCCGGACAGGCTACCTACGAGCAGTACTTC. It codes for CATSPGQATYEQYF.

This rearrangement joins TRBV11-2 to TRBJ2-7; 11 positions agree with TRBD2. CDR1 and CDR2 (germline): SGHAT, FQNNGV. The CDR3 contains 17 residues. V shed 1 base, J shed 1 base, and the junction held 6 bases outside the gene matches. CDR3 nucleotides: TGTGCCAGCAGCTTAGTGGCTAGCGGGAGGCCATCCTACGAGCAGTACTTC. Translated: CASSLVASGRPSYEQYF.

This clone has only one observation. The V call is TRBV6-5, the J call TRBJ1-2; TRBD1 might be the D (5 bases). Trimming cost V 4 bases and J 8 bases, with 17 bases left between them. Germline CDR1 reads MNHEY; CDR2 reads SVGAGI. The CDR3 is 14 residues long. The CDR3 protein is CASSSLTGAGGYTF. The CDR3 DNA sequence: TGTGCCAGCAGTTCGTTAACAGGCGCTGGAGGCTACACCTTC.

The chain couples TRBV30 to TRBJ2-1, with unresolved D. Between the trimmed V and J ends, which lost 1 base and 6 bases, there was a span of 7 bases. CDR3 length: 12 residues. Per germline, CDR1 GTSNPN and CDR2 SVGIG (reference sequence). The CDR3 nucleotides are TGTGCCTGGAGTGCCTCAGGCAATGAGCAGTTCTTC. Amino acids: CAWSASGNEQFF.

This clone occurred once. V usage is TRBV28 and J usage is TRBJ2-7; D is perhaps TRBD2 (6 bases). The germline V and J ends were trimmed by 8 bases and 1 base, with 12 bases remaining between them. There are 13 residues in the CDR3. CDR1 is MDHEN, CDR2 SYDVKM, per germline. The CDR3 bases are TGTGCCAGCTGTGGGGAGGTGTCCTACGAGCAGTACTTC. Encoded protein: CASCGEVSYEQYF.

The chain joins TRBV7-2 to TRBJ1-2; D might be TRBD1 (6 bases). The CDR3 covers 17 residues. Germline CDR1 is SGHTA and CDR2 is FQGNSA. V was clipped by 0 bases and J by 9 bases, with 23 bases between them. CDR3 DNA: TGTGCCAGCAGCTTAGCCCCGGACAGTTGGGGATTTAGTAGCTACACCTTC. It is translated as CASSLAPDSWGFSSYTF. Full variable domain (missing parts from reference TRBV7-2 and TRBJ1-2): GAGVSQSPSNKVTEKGKDVELRCDPISGHTALYWYRQSLGQGLEFLIYFQGNSAPDKSGLPSDRFSAERTGGSVSTLTIQRTQQEDSAVYLCASSLAPDSWGFSSYTFGSGTRLTVV.

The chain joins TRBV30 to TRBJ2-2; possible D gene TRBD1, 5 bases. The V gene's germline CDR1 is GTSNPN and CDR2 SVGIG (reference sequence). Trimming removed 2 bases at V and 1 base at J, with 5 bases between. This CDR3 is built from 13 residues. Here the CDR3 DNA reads TGTGCCTGGAGTACAGGGAACACCGGGGAGCTGTTTTTT. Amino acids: CAWSTGNTGELFF.

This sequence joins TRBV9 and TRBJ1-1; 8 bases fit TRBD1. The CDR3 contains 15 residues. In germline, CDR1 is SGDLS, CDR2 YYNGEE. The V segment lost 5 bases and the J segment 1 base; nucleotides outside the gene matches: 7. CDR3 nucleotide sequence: TGTGCCAGCAGAGGACAGGGTTTGACGAACACTGAAGCTTTCTTT. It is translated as CASRGQGLTNTEAFF.

DNA of the CDR3: TGTGCCAGCAGTTCAAGCAGGGTAAAACGCGCTTTCTTT. Its translation: CASSSSRVKRAFF. The chain joins TRBV28 to TRBJ1-1; D may be TRBD1 (5 bases). Per the germline V gene, CDR1 is MDHEN and CDR2 is SYDVKM. The ends were cut back, 4 bases at V and 11 bases at J, with 17 bases in the middle. This CDR3 is 13 amino acids long.